The T cell receptor (beta chain) described here comes from a study of T cells after posttransplantation cyclophosphamide. Turning to this clone: Its specificity is unknown.

Data came from immunoSEQ multiplex PCR; TCRdb stores just in-frame clones and leaves some out. The table records 9,000 to 10,000 clones, over 75% of them present only once. General study findings and limits: Donor-recipient repertoire similarity was low at 1-2 months, rising over year one. Recipient CMV seropositivity and CMV reactivation strongly tracked TRB clonality.

Sampled 1 year posttransplant, controls received myeloablative marrow transplants, methotrexate and a calcineurin inhibitor. CDR1 and CDR2 from the germline V gene are SGHRS and YFSETQ. This CDR3 is 14 amino acids long. Between the trimmed V and J ends, which lost 3 bases and 5 bases, there was a span of 14 bases. The specimen was PBMCs, collected after an allogeneic stem cell transplant with a calcineurin inhibitor and methotrexate. The chain is built from TRBV5-1 and TRBJ2-5; weak D call: TRBD2 (5 bases). This sequence was found in a male patient aged 30 to 40 who received an allogeneic stem cell transplant from an unrelated donor, was CMV-positive, and had no GVHD. Some T cells may have come from the graft donor. The CDR3 coding sequence is TGCGCCAGCAGCTGGAGGTCCATCGGGGAGACCCAGTACTTC. Its translation: CASSWRSIGETQYF.